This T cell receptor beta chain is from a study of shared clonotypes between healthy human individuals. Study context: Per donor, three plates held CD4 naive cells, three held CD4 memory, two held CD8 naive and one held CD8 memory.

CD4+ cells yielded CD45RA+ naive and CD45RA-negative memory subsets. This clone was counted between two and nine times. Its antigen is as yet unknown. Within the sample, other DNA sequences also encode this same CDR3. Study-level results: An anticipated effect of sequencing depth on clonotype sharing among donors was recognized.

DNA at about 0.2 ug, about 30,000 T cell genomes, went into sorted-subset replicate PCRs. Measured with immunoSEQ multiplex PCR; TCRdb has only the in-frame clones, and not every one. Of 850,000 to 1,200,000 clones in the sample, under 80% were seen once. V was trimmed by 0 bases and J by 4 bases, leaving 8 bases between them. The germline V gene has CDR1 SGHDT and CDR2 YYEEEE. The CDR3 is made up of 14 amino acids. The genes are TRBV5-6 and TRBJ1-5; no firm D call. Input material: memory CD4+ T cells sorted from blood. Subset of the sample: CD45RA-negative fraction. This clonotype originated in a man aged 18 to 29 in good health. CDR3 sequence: CASSLGRTNQPQHF. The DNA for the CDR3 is TGTGCCAGCAGCTTGGGGCGGACGAATCAGCCCCAGCATTTT.